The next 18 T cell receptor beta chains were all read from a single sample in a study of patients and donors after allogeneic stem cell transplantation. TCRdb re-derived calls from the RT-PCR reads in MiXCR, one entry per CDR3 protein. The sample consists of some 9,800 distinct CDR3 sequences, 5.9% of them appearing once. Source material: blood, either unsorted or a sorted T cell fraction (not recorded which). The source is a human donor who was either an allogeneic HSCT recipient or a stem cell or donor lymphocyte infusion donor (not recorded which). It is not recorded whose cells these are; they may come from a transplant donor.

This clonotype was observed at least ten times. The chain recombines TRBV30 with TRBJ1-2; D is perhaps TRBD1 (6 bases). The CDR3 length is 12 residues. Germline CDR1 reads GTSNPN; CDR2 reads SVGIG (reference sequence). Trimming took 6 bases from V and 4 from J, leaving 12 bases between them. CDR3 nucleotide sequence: TGTGCCTGTTACAGGGTTAGCTATGGCTACACCTTC. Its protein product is CACYRVSYGYTF.

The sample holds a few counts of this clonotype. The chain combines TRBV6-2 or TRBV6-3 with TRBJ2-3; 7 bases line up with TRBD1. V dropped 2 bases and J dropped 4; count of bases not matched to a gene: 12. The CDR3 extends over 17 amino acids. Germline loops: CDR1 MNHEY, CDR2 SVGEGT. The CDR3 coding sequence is TGTGCCAGCAGTTACCCCCCCAGGGGGACGACCCCAGATACGCAGTATTTT. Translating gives CASSYPPRGTTPDTQYF.

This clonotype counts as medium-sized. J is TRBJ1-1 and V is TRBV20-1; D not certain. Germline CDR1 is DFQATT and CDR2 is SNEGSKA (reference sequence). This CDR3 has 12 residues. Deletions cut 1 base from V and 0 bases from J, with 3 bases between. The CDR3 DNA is TGCAGTGCTAGAGTGATGAACACTGAAGCTTTCTTT. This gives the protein CSARVMNTEAFF.

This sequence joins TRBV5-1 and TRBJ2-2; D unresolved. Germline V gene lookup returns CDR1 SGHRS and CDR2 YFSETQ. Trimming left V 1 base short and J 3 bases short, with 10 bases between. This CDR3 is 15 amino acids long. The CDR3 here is CASSLWTEYTGELFF. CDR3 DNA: TGCGCCAGCAGCTTGTGGACGGAATACACCGGGGAGCTGTTTTTT.

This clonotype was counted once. CDR3 coding DNA: TGTGCCAGCAGGACAGACACCGGGGAGCTGTTTTTT. The encoded protein is CASRTDTGELFF. The gene calls are TRBV3-1 and TRBJ2-2; maybe TRBD1 (5 bases). This CDR3 region has 12 residues. The V end lost 6 bases, the J end lost 3 bases, and 5 bases lay between the germline ends. Germline values: CDR1 LGHDT, CDR2 YNNKEL (reference sequence).

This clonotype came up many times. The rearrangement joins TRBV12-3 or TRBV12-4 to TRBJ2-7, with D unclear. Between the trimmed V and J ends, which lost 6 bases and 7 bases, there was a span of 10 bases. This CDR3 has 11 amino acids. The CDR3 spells CASSPRIEQYF. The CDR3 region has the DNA TGTGCCAGCAGCCCCAGGATTGAGCAGTACTTC.

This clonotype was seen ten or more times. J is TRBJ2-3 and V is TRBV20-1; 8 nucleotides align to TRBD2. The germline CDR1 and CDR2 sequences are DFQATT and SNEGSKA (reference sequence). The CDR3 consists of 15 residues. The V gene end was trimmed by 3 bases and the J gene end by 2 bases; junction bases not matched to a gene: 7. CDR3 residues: CSARREAWNTDTQYF. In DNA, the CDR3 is TGCAGTGCTAGGCGGGAGGCATGGAACACAGATACGCAGTATTTT.

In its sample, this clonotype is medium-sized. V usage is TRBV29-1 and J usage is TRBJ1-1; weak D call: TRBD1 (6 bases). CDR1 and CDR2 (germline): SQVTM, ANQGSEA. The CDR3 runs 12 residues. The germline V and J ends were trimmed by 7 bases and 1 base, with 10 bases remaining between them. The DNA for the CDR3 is TGCAGCGCGATGACAGGGAACACTGAAGCTTTCTTT. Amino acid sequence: CSAMTGNTEAFF.

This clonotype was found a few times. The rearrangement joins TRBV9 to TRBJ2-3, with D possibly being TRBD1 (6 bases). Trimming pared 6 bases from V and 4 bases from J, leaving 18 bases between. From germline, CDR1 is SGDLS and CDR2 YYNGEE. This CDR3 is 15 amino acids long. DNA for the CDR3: TGTGCCAGCAACTCCAAGGGGGTTAGCGCAGATACGCAGTATTTT. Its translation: CASNSKGVSADTQYF. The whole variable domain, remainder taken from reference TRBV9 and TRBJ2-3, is DSGVTQTPKHLITATGQRVTLRCSPRSGDLSVYWYQQSLDQGLQFLIQYYNGEERAKGNILERFSAQQFPDLHSELNLSSLELGDSALYFCASNSKGVSADTQYFGPGTRLTVL.

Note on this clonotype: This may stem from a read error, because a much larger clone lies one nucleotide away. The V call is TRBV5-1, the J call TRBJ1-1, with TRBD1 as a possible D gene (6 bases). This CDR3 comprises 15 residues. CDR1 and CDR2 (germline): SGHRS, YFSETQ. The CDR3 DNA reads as TGCGTCAGCAGCCTACTGGGACACCCGAACACTGAAGCTTTCTTT. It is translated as CVSSLLGHPNTEAFF.

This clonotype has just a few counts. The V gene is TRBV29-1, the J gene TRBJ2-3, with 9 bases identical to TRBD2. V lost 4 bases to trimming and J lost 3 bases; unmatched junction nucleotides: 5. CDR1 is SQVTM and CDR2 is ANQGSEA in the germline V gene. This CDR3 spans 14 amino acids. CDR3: CSVGAGGPTDTQYF. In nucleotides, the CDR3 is TGCAGCGTTGGGGCGGGAGGGCCTACAGATACGCAGTATTTT.

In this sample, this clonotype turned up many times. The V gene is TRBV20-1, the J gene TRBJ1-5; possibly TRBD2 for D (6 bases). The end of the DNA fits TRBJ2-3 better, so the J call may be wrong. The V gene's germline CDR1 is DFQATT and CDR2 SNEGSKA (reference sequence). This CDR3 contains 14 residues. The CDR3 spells CSASSGGLRQPQYF. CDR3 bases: TGCAGTGCCTCCAGCGGAGGGCTACGGCAGCCCCAGTATTTT.

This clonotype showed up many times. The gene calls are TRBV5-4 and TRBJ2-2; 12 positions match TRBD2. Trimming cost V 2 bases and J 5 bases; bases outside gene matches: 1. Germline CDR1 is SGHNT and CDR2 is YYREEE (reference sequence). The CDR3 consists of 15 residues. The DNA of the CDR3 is TGTGCCAGCAGCTTAGGACTAGCGGGAACCGGGGAGCTGTTTTTT. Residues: CASSLGLAGTGELFF.

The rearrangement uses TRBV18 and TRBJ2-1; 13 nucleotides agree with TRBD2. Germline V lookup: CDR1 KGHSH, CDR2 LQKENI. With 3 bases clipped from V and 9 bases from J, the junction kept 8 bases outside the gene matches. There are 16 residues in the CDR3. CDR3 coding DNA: TGTGCCAGCTCACCGCCCGGACTAGCGGGAGCGGGTGAGCAGTTCTTC. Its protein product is CASSPPGLAGAGEQFF.

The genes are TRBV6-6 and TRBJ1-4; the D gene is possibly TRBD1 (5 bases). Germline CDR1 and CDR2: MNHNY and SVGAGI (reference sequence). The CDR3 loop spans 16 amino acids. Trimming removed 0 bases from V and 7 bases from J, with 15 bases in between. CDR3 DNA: TGTGCCAGCAGTTACTCGAGAGACCAGGGAGGTGAAAAACTGTTTTTT. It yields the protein CASSYSRDQGGEKLFF.

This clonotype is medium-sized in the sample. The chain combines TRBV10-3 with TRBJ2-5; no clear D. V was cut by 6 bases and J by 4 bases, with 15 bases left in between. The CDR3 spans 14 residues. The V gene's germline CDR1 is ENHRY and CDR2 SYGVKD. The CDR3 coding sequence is TGTGCCATCAGGGACGGCAAGACGGGAGAGACCCAGTACTTC. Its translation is CAIRDGKTGETQYF.

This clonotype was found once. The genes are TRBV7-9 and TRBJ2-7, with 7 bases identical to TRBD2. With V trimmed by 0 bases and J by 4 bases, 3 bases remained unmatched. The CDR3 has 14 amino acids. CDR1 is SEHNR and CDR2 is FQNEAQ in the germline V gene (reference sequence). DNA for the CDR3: TGTGCCAGCAGCTTAGCGGGAGGGCCTTACGAGCAGTACTTC. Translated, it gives CASSLAGGPYEQYF.

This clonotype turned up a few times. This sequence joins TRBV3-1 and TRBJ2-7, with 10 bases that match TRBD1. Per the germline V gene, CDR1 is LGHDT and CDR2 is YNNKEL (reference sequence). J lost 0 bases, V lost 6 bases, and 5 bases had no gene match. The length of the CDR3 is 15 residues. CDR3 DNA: TGTGCCAGCAGACGGGGACAGGGGAGCTCCTACGAGCAGTACTTC. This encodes CASRRGQGSSYEQYF.